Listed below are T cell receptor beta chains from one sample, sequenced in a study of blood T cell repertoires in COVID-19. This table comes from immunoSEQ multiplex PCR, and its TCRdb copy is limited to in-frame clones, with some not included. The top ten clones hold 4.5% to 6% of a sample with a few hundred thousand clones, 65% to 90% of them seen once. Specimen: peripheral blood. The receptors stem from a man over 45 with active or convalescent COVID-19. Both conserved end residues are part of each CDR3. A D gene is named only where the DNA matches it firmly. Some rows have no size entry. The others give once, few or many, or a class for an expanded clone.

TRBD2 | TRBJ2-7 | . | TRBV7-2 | CASSSGLAGKYEQYF | TGTGCCAGCAGCTCGGGACTAGCGGGGAAATACGAGCAGTACTTC
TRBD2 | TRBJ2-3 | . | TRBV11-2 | CASSLGLAGGWGADTQYF | TGTGCCAGCAGCTTGGGACTAGCGGGAGGGTGGGGCGCAGATACGCAGTATTTT
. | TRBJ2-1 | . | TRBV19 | CASSIYAAYNEQFF | TGTGCCAGTAGTATCTACGCGGCTTACAATGAGCAGTTCTTC
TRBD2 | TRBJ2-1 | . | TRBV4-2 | CASSTHGGTSLYNEQFF | TGTGCCAGCAGCACTCATGGGGGGACTAGCCTCTACAATGAGCAGTTCTTC
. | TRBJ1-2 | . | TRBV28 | CASSPLPPQGLYGYTF | TGTGCCAGCAGTCCCCTCCCCCCCCAGGGCCTATATGGCTACACCTTC
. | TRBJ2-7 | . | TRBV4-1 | CASRNVPEAYEQYF | TGCGCCAGCAGAAATGTCCCGGAGGCCTACGAGCAGTACTTC
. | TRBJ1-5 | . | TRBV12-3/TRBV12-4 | CASGPPQHF | TGTGCCAGCGGCCCTCCCCAGCATTTT
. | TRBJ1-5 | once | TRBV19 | CASSIRVGTDQPQHF | TGTGCCAGTAGTATCAGGGTAGGAACCGATCAGCCCCAGCATTTT
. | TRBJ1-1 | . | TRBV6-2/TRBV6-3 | CASSSPGNTEAFF | TGTGCCAGCAGTTCACCAGGGAACACTGAAGCTTTCTTT
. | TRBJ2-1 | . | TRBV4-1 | CASSQALLALNEQFF | TGCGCCAGCAGCCAAGCTCTCCTAGCTCTCAATGAGCAGTTCTTC